This T cell receptor beta chain was sequenced in a study of blood T cell repertoires in COVID-19. The protocol was immunoSEQ multiplex PCR, while the TCRdb copy is restricted to in-frame clones and leaves out a portion. The profile covers around 200,000 clones, with about 88% appearing a single time and 2.5% to 3.5% taken by the ten largest. The table lists this clone with a few counts. The CDR3 sequence is 15 residues long. Germline CDR1 and CDR2: MNHEY and SVGAGI. V shed 0 bases and J 8 bases; nucleotides not matched to a gene: 6. This clonotype was obtained from a man in his forties with active or convalescent COVID-19. Material: peripheral blood. This chain uses TRBV6-5 with TRBJ2-1; TRBD2 agrees at 8 bases. The CDR3 DNA reads as TGTGCCAGCAGTTACTCTGCGGGGGGATTCGATGAGCAGTTCTTC. Amino acids: CASSYSAGGFDEQFF.